These T cell receptor beta chains were read from a single sample in a study of blood T cells in healthy people across ages. MiXCR was run by TCRdb on the 5' RACE reads, yielding one entry per CDR3 protein. The table includes 600,000 or so distinct CDR3 sequences, around half detected once. What was sequenced was blood. The origin of the receptors is an elderly man in good health. CDR3s include the opening cysteine and the closing phenylalanine or tryptophan. A D gene is named only where the DNA matches it firmly. A row's size may be missing; if present it is once, few, many or a size class.

TRBV20-1	TRBJ2-4	NA	NA	TGCAGTGCTGTTAGCGGAAGCAAAAACATTCAGTACTTC	CSAVSGSKNIQYF
TRBV24-1	TRBJ1-2	few	TRBD1	TGTGCCACCAGTGAGACCGGGACAGGGCTCTATGGCTACACCTTC	CATSETGTGLYGYTF
TRBV3-1	TRBJ2-5	NA	TRBD2	TGTGCCAGCAGCCGAGAGGTAATAGCGGGCGTCTACGGAGAGACCCAGTACTTC	CASSREVIAGVYGETQYF
TRBV20-1	TRBJ2-1	NA	TRBD1	TGCAGTGCTACGGACAGGCGCTCCTACAATGAGCAGTTCTTC	CSATDRRSYNEQFF
TRBV7-2	TRBJ2-3	NA	NA	TGTGCCAGCAGCTCCCTCTCAGGGAGGGATACGCAGTATTTT	CASSSLSGRDTQYF
TRBV18	TRBJ2-5	NA	NA	TGTGCCAGCTCACCACCCCTGGGGGAGCAGTACTTC	CASSPPLGEQYF
TRBV10-3	TRBJ2-7	once	TRBD1	TGTGCCACCGGACAGGCGGGCTACGAGCAGTACTTC	CATGQAGYEQYF
TRBV12-3/TRBV12-4	TRBJ2-3	NA	TRBD2	TGTGCCAGCAGTTTGGACGGGGGGAGCACAGATATGCAGTATTTT	CASSLDGGSTDMQYF
TRBV6-1	TRBJ1-5	NA	NA	TGTGCCAGCATCTATCTCGGGGGGGCCCTTGATCAGCCCCAGCATTTT	CASIYLGGALDQPQHF
TRBV9	TRBJ1-2	NA	NA	TGTGCCAGCAGGGGGCCGGTAGGCGGCTACACCTTC	CASRGPVGGYTF
TRBV7-2	TRBJ2-1	NA	TRBD2	TGTGCCAGCAGCTTAGGGAGCGGGGGGACTTATCAGAATGAGCAGTTCTTC	CASSLGSGGTYQNEQFF
TRBV29-1	TRBJ2-5	NA	NA	TGCAGCGTCCTCCTTAGCGGTGGGGAGACCCAGTACTTC	CSVLLSGGETQYF
TRBV7-9	TRBJ2-4	NA	TRBD1	TGTGCCAGCACTCCCCGTGGGACAGGGGTAAACATTCAGTACTTC	CASTPRGTGVNIQYF
TRBV20-1	TRBJ1-2	few	TRBD1	TGCAGTGCATTACGGGACAGGGAGTATGGCTACACCTTC	CSALRDREYGYTF
TRBV24-1	TRBJ2-1	few	TRBD2	TGTGCCACCAGTAGTGGGGGGACTATCGCTTCTAATGAGCAGTTCTTC	CATSSGGTIASNEQFF
TRBV6-2/TRBV6-3	TRBJ2-7	NA	NA	TGTGCCAGCCGAACTCAGGCGACATACGAGCAGTACTTC	CASRTQATYEQYF
TRBV5-6	TRBJ2-2	NA	NA	TGTGCCAGCAGCTTGGCCTGGGCTAACACCGGGGAGCTGTTTTTT	CASSLAWANTGELFF
TRBV28	TRBJ2-7	NA	NA	TGTGCCAGCAGATCCTCAGGGGGGAACTACGAGCAGTACTTC	CASRSSGGNYEQYF
TRBV20-1	TRBJ1-3	NA	NA	TGCAGTGCTAGTAAGGCTGTGGAGACACGCCACTCTGGAAACACCATATATTTT	CSASKAVETRHSGNTIYF
TRBV12-3/TRBV12-4	TRBJ1-4	NA	NA	TGTGCCAGCAGGGGGTCCGGAAAACTGTTTTTT	CASRGSGKLFF
TRBV6-5	TRBJ1-4	many	NA	TGTGCCAGCAGTTACTTAGGGGGGGCGCGCGAAAAACTGTTTTTT	CASSYLGGAREKLFF
TRBV11-2	TRBJ2-3	NA	NA	TGTGCCAGCAGCTCCATCGGGGCGCGAGGTAGCACAGATACGCAGTATTTT	CASSSIGARGSTDTQYF
TRBV3-1	TRBJ2-1	few	NA	TGTGCCAGCAGCCAAGAAGCGGGCATGGGATACAATGAGCAGTTCTTC	CASSQEAGMGYNEQFF
TRBV6-2/TRBV6-3	TRBJ2-2	NA	NA	TGTGCCAGCCGGGCGGGGCTGAACACCGGGGAGCTGTTTTTT	CASRAGLNTGELFF
TRBV6-5	TRBJ2-1	few	NA	TGTGCCAGCAGCCTCGGTGGGGTTCGGAACAATGAGCAGTTCTTC	CASSLGGVRNNEQFF
TRBV20-1	TRBJ2-4	NA	TRBD1	TGCAGTGCTCACGGACAGGGGGGCGCCAAAAACATTCAGTACTTC	CSAHGQGGAKNIQYF
TRBV5-1	TRBJ2-4	NA	NA	TGCGCCAGTAAACAGGGTACTATAGACATTCAGTACTTC	CASKQGTIDIQYF
TRBV7-2	TRBJ2-3	NA	TRBD2	TGTGCCAGCAGCCTAATGCTAGCGGGGGGCTCAGATACGCAGTATTTT	CASSLMLAGGSDTQYF
TRBV4-1	TRBJ2-2	NA	NA	TGCGCCAGCAGCCAAGAACCGCTGAACACCGGGGAGCTGTTTTTT	CASSQEPLNTGELFF
TRBV12-3/TRBV12-4	TRBJ1-5	NA	NA	TGTGCCAGCAGTCCCAATCGGGGGGGTCAGCCCCAGCATTTT	CASSPNRGGQPQHF
TRBV14	TRBJ2-7	NA	NA	TGTGCCAGCAGCTACTACAGGGGGGGATTAAACGAGCAGTACTTC	CASSYYRGGLNEQYF
TRBV7-3	TRBJ2-7	NA	NA	TGTGCCAGCAGCGTACATCCACAAAGCGAGCAGTACTTC	CASSVHPQSEQYF
TRBV28	TRBJ2-1	NA	TRBD2	TGTGCCAGCAGTACCGGAGGGCTAGCGGGTTACAATGAGCAGTTCTTC	CASSTGGLAGYNEQFF
TRBV7-3	TRBJ1-1	NA	NA	TGTGCCAGCAGCTTCACAGGAATGAACACTGAAGCTTTCTTT	CASSFTGMNTEAFF
TRBV2	TRBJ2-4	NA	NA	TGTGCCAGCATGGACAGTAAAAACATTCAGTACTTC	CASMDSKNIQYF
TRBV7-2	TRBJ2-3	NA	NA	TGTGCCAGCAGCTGGGACGGAGCAGATACGCAGTATTTT	CASSWDGADTQYF
TRBV6-2/TRBV6-3	TRBJ1-2	NA	NA	TGTGCCAGCAGTTATACGGACTATGGCTACACCTTC	CASSYTDYGYTF
TRBV7-2	TRBJ1-5	NA	NA	TGTGCCAGCAGCTACCGTGGGCAGGGCAATCAGCCCCAGCATTTT	CASSYRGQGNQPQHF
TRBV2	TRBJ1-6	NA	NA	TGTGCCAGCAGCCTCTCGGACAGCCCGAATAATTCACCCCTCCACTTT	CASSLSDSPNNSPLHF
TRBV5-1	TRBJ2-7	NA	NA	TGCGCCAGCAGCCGGGAGCGGAACTACGAGCAGTACTTC	CASSRERNYEQYF
TRBV20-1	TRBJ2-1	once	TRBD1	TGCAGTGCTAGAGAAACAGGGGTCGGCGACTATGAGCAGTTCTTC	CSARETGVGDYEQFF
TRBV2	TRBJ2-7	NA	NA	TGTGCCAGCACCCCGGTCTCCTACAATGAGCAGTACTTC	CASTPVSYNEQYF
TRBV7-2	TRBJ2-1	NA	TRBD1	TGCGTCAGCAGCTCTAGGGACAGGGTACACAATGAGCAGTTCTTC	CVSSSRDRVHNEQFF
TRBV4-3	TRBJ2-5	many	NA	TGCGCCAGCAGCCCCCTCTGGGGACAAGAGACCCAGTACTTC	CASSPLWGQETQYF
TRBV6-5	TRBJ2-3	many	NA	TGTGCCAGCAGTTACTATTCCGGCTCAGCCACAGATACGCAGTATTTT	CASSYYSGSATDTQYF
TRBV4-3	TRBJ1-2	NA	TRBD1	TGCGCCAGCAGCCAAATCCCCGGGACAGGGAGCTACACCTTC	CASSQIPGTGSYTF
TRBV29-1	TRBJ2-7	NA	TRBD2	TGCAGCGTCCTATCCCAGACTAGCGGGGGAACCGAGCAGTACTTC	CSVLSQTSGGTEQYF
TRBV12-3/TRBV12-4	TRBJ2-1	NA	TRBD2	TGTGCCAGCAGTTCGACTAGCGTCCTAAATGAGCAGTTCTTC	CASSSTSVLNEQFF
TRBV28	TRBJ1-2	NA	TRBD1	TGTGCCTCCCGGAGGGGGTGGACAGGAGGCGCCTATGGCTACACCTTC	CASRRGWTGGAYGYTF
TRBV9	TRBJ2-1	few	NA	TGTGCCAGCAGCGTTGGGGATACCTTCTCCTACAATGAGCAGTTCTTC	CASSVGDTFSYNEQFF
TRBV7-2	TRBJ2-1	NA	TRBD2	TGTGCCAGCAGCCCCTTAGCGGGGGGTAATGAGCAGTTCTTC	CASSPLAGGNEQFF
TRBV7-9	TRBJ2-3	NA	NA	TGTGCCAGCAGCTTAGCCATGCTGACAGATACGCAGTATTTT	CASSLAMLTDTQYF
TRBV20-1	TRBJ2-5	NA	TRBD2	TGCAGTGCTAGACCCCCCGGGACTAGCGGGTACCGAGAGACCCAGTACTTC	CSARPPGTSGYRETQYF
TRBV5-6	TRBJ2-1	few	NA	TGTGCCAGCAAATATAGCGTTAGCTCCTACAATGAGCAGTTCTTC	CASKYSVSSYNEQFF
TRBV5-1	TRBJ2-5	NA	NA	TGCGCCAGCAGCTTACATGTATTCGAGACCCAGTACTTC	CASSLHVFETQYF
TRBV5-4	TRBJ2-1	NA	NA	TGTGCCAGCAGCGTCTACTCGAACTCTCTGCACTACAATGAGCAGTTCTTC	CASSVYSNSLHYNEQFF